The subject of this entry is one TCR beta chain. Its specificity is not known. The data were taken from a study of cytomegalovirus exposure and HLA in healthy donors. Findings and limits, study-wide: The listing of 150 or so TCR beta chains classed them as cytomegalovirus-associated. For most TCR sequences rarity was the rule, although some public TCRs occurred in many donors.

Sequencing was performed with immunoSEQ multiplex PCR; in TCRdb, only in-frame clones are kept and a portion is missing. The sample has 150,000 to 200,000 clones; 88% are singletons. Deletions cut 3 bases from V and 7 bases from J, with 22 bases between. This CDR3 comprises 17 residues. Germline V lookup: CDR1 LGHNA, CDR2 YNFKEQ. Sequencing used PBMCs. The chain combines TRBV4-2 with TRBJ2-1; maybe TRBD2 (6 bases). The TCR sequence derives from a man younger than 35 in good health and CMV-seronegative. The CDR3 DNA follows: TGTGCCAGCAGCCAGAAACGCCCAGCGGGTTCGACGAATGAGCAGTTCTTC. It translates to CASSQKRPAGSTNEQFF.